This TCR beta chain was recorded in a study of shared clonotypes between healthy human individuals. CD8 memory was a combination of CD45RO+ cells and CCR7-negative CD45RA+ TemRA cells. The assay was run at deep level. Method: immunoSEQ multiplex PCR; TCRdb's copy keeps in-frame clones and lacks some. Of approximately 100,000 clones detected, 55% to 70% appear once; the ten largest clones hold roughly 24%. Deletions cut 0 bases from V and 2 bases from J, with 9 bases between. The CDR3 is 15 amino acids. CDR1 is MGHRA, CDR2 YSYEKL, per germline. Sequenced input: memory CD8+ T cells sorted from blood. Subset described: CD45RO+ cells pooled with CCR7-negative TemRA cells. The source is a woman aged 25 to 45 in good health. The chain carries TRBV4-1 and TRBJ2-3, with a possible D match to TRBD2 (6 bases). In nucleotides, the CDR3 is TGCGCCAGCAGCCAAGATAGGAGGGACACAGATACGCAGTATTTT. This translates into CASSQDRRDTDTQYF.